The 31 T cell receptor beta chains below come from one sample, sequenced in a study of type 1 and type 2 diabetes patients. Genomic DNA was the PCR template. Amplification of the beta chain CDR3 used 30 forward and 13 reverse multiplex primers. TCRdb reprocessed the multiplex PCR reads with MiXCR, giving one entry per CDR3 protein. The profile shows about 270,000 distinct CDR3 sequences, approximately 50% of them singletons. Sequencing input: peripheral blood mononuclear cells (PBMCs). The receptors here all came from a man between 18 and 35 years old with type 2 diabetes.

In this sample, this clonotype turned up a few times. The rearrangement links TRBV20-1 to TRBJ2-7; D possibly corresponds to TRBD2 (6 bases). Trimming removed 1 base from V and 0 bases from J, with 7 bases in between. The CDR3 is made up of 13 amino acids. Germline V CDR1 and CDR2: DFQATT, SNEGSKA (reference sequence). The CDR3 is CSARGRASYEQYF. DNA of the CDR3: TGCAGTGCTAGAGGGAGGGCCTCCTACGAGCAGTACTTC.

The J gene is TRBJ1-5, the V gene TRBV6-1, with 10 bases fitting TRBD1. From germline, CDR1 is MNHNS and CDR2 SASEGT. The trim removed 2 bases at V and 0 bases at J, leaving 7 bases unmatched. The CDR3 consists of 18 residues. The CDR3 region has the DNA TGTGCCAGCAGTGAATGGGGACAGGGGAGATATAGCAATCAGCCCCAGCATTTT. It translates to CASSEWGQGRYSNQPQHF.

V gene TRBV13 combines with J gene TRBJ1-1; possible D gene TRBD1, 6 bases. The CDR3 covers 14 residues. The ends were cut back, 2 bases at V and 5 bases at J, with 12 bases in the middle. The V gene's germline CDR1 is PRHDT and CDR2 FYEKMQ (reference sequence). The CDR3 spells CASSLRGGMTEAFF. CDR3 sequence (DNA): TGTGCCAGCAGCTTAAGAGGGGGGATGACTGAAGCTTTCTTT.

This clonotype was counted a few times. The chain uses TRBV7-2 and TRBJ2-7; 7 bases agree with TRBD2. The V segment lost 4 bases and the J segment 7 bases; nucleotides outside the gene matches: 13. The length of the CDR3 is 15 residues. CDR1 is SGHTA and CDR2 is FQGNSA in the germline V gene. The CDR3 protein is CASSSPGPGGGEQYF. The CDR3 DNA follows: TGTGCCAGCAGCTCCCCGGGACCGGGAGGCGGGGAGCAGTACTTC.

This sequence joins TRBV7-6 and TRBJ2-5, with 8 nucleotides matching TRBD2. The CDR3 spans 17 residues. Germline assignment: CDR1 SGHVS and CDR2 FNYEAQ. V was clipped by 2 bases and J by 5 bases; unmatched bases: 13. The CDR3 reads CASSLTGGETDAETQYF. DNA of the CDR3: TGTGCCAGCAGCTTAACGGGGGGGGAAACGGACGCGGAGACCCAGTACTTC.

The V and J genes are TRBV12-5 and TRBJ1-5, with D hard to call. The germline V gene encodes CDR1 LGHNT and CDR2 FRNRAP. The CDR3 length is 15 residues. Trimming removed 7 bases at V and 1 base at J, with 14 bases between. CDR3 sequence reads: CASVARGESNQPQHF. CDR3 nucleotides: TGTGCTAGTGTCGCCCGGGGAGAGAGCAATCAGCCCCAGCATTTT.

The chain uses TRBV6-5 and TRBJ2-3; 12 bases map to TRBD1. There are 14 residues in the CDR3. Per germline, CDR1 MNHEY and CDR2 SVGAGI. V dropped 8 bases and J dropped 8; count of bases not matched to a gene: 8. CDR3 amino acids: CASVRGTGGGTQYF. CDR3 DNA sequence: TGTGCCAGCGTGCGTGGGACAGGGGGCGGTACGCAGTATTTT.

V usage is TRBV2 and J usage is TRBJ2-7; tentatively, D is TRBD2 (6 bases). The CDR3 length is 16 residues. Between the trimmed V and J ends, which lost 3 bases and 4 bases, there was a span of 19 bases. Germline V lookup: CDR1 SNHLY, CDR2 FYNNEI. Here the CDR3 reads CASSDVRVGGSYEQYF. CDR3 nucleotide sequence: TGTGCCAGCAGTGACGTGCGGGTGGGGGGATCTTACGAGCAGTACTTC.

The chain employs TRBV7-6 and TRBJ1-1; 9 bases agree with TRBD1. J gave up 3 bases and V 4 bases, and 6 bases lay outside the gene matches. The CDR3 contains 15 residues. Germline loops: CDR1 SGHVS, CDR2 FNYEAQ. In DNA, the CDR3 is TGTGCCAGCAGCTACGGGACAGGGTTGGACACTGAAGCTTTCTTT. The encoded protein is CASSYGTGLDTEAFF.

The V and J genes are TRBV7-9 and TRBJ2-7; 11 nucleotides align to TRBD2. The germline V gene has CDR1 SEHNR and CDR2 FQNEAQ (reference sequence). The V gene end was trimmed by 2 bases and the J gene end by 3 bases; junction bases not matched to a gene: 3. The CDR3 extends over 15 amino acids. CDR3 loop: CASSLSGLADYEQYF. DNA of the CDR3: TGTGCCAGCAGCTTATCGGGACTAGCGGACTACGAGCAGTACTTC.

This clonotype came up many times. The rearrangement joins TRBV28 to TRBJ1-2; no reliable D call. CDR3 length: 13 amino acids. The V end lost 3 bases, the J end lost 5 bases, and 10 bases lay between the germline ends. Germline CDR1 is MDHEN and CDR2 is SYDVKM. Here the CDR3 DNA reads TGTGCCAGCAGTTTTTCAGGATTTTATGGCTACACCTTC. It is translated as CASSFSGFYGYTF.

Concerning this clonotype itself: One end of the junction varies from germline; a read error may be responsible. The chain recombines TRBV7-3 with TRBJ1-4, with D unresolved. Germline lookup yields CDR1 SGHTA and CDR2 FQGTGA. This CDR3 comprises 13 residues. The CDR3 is CASSLTLDEKLFF. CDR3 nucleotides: TGTGCCAGCAGCCTAACTCTAGACGAAAAACTGTTTTTT.

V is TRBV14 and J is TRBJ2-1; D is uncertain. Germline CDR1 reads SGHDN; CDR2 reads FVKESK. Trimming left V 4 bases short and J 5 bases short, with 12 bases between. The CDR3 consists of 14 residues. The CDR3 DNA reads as TGTGCCAGCAGCCCAATCTTGTTGAACAATGAGCAGTTCTTC. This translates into CASSPILLNNEQFF.

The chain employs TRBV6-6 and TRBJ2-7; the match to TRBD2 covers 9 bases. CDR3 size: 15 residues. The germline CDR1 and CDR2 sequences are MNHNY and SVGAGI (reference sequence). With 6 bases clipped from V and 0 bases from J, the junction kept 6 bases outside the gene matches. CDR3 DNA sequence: TGTGCCAGCAGGCAAGCGGGAGGAAGCTCCTACGAGCAGTACTTC. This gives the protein CASRQAGGSSYEQYF.

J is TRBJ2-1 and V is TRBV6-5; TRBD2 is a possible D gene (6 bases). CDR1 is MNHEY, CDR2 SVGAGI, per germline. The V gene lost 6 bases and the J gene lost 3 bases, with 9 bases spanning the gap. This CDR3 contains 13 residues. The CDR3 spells CASRKAGYNEQFF. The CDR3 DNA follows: TGTGCCAGCAGAAAAGCGGGCTACAATGAGCAGTTCTTC.

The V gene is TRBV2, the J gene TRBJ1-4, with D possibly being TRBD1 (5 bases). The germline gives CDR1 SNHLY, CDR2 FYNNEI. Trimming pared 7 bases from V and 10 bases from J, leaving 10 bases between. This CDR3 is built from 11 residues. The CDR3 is CASTGVGKLFF. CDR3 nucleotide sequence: TGTGCCAGCACGGGGGTAGGAAAACTGTTTTTT.

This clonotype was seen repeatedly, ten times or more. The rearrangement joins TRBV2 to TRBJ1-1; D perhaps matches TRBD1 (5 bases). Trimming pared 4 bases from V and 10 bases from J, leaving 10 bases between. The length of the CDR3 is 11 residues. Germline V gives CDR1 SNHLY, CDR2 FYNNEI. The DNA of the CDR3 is TGTGCCAGCAGTGTATGGGGGTCAGCTTTCTTT. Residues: CASSVWGSAFF. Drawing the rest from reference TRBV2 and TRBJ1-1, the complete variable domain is EPEVTQTPSHQVTQMGQEVILRCVPISNHLYFYWYRQILGQKVEFLVSFYNNEISEKSEIFDDQFSVERPDGSNFTLKIRSTKLEDSAMYFCASSVWGSAFFGQGTRLTVV.

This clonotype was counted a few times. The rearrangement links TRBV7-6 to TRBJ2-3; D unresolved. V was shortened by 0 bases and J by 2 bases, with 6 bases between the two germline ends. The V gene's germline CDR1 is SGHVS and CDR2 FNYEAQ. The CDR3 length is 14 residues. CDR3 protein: CASSLADDTDTQYF. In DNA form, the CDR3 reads TGTGCCAGCAGCTTAGCAGACGACACAGATACGCAGTATTTT.

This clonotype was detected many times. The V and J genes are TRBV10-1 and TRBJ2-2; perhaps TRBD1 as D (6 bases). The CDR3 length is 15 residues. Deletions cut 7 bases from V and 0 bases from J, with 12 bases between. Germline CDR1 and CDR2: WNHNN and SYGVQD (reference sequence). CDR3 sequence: CASTRDNSNTGELFF. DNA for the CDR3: TGCGCCAGCACCCGGGACAACTCGAACACCGGGGAGCTGTTTTTT.

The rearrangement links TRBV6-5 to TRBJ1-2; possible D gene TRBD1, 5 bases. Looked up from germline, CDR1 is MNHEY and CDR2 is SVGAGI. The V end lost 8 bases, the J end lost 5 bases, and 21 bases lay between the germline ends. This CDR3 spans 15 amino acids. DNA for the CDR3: TGTGCCAGCGAGAGGGGAGGGATCCGGAGATATGGCTACACCTTC. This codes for CASERGGIRRYGYTF.

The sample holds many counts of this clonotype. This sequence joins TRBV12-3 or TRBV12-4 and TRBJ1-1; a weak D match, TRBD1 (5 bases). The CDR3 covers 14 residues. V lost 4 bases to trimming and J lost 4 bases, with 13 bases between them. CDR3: CASSSGTRGTEAFF. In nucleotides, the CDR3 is TGTGCCAGCAGTTCTGGGACTCGAGGCACTGAAGCTTTCTTT.

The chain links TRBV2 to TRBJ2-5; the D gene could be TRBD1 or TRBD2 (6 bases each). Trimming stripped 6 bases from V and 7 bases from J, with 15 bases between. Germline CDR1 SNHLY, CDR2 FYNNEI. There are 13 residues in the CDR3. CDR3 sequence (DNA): TGTGCCAGCAGCGGGGGCCTTCTGGTGACCCAGTACTTC. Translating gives CASSGGLLVTQYF.

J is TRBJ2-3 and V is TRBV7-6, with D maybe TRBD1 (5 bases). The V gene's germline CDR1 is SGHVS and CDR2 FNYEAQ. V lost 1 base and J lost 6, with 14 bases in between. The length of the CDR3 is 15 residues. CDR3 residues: CASSLGQRPTDTQYF. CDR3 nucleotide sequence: TGTGCCAGCAGCTTAGGACAGAGACCCACGGATACGCAGTATTTT.

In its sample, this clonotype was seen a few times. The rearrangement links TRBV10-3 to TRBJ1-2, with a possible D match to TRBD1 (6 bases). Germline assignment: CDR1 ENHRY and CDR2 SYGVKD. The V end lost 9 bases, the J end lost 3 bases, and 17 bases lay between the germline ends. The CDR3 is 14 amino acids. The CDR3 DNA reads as TGTGCCATTCTTCGGGACAAAGGCGACTATGGCTACACCTTC. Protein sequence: CAILRDKGDYGYTF.

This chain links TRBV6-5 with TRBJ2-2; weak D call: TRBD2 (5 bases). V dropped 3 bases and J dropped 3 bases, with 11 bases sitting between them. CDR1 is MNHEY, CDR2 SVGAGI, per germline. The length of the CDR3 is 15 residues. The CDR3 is CASSYTRRHTGELFF. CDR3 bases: TGTGCCAGCAGTTATACTAGACGACACACCGGGGAGCTGTTTTTT.

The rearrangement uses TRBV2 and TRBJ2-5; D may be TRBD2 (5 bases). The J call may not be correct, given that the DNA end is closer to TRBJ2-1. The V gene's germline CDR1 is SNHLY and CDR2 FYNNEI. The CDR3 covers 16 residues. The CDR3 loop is CASSSTLDLSPNEQFF. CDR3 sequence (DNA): TGTGCCAGCAGTTCCACCTTGGACTTAAGCCCCAATGAGCAGTTCTTC.

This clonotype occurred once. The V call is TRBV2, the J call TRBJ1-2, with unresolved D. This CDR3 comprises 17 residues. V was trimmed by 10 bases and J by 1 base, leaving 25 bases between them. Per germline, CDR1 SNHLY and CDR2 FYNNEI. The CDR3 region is CATNPPSISEYNYGYTF. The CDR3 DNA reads TGTGCCACCAACCCCCCATCGATCAGTGAATATAACTATGGCTACACCTTC.

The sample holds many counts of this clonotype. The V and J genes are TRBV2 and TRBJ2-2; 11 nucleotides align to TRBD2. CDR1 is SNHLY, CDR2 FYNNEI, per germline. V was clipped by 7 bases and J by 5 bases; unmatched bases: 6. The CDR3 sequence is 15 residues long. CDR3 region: CASTLTSGNTGELFF. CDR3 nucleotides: TGTGCCAGCACCCTGACTAGCGGGAATACCGGGGAGCTGTTTTTT.

CDR3: CASNPQGGSRETQYF. As DNA, the CDR3 is TGTGCCAGCAATCCCCAGGGGGGGTCTCGGGAGACCCAGTACTTC. This chain connects TRBV2 to TRBJ2-5; TRBD1 or TRBD2 may be the D gene (7 bases each). The CDR3 spans 15 residues. Trimming removed 7 bases from V and 5 bases from J, with 20 bases in between. From germline, CDR1 is SNHLY and CDR2 FYNNEI.

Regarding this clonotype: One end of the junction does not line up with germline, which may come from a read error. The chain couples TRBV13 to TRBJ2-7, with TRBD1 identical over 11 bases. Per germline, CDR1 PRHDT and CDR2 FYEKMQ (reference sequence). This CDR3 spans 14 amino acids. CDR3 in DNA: TGTACCAGCAGCGGACAGGGGGCCTCCTACGAGCAGTACTTC. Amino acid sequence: CTSSGQGASYEQYF.

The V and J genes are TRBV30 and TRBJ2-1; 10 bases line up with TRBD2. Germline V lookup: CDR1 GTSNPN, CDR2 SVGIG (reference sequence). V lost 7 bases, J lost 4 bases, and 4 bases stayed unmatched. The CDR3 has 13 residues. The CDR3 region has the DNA TGTGCCTCCATTAGCGGGGGGTACAATGAGCAGTTCTTC. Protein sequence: CASISGGYNEQFF.